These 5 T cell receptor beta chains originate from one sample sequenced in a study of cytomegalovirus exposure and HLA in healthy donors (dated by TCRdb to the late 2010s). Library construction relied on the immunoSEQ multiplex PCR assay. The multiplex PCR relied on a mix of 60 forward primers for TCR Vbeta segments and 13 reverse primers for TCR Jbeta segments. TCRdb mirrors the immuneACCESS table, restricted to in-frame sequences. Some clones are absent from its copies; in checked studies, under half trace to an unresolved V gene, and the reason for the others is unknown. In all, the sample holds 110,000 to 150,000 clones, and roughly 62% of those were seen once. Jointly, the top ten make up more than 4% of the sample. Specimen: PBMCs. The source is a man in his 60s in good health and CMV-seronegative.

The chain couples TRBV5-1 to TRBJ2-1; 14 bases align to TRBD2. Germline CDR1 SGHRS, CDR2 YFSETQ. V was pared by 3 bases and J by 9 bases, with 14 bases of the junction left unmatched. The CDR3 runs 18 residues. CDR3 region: CASSSQGLAGEVLAEQFF. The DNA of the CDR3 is TGCGCCAGCAGCTCCCAGGGACTAGCGGGAGAAGTTTTGGCTGAGCAGTTCTTC.

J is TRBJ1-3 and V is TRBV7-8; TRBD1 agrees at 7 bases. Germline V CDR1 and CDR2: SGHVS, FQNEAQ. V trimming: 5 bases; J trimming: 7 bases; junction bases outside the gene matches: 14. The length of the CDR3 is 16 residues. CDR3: CASSIAGGAGGNTIYF. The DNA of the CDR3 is TGTGCCAGCAGCATCGCGGGAGGGGCAGGGGGGAACACCATATATTTT.

CDR3: CASSLWGQGEKLFF. CDR3 DNA: TGCGCCAGCAGCTTGTGGGGACAGGGTGAAAAACTGTTTTTT. This chain links TRBV5-1 with TRBJ1-4, with 9 bases matching TRBD1. The CDR3 sequence is 14 residues long. Germline values: CDR1 SGHRS, CDR2 YFSETQ. V was pared by 1 base and J by 7 bases, with 2 bases of the junction left unmatched. The variable domain in full, completed from reference TRBV5-1 and TRBJ1-4, reads KAGVTQTPRYLIKTRGQQVTLSCSPISGHRSVSWYQQTPGQGLQFLFEYFSETQRNKGNFPGRFSGRQFSNSRSEMNVSTLELGDSALYLCASSLWGQGEKLFFGSGTQLSVL.

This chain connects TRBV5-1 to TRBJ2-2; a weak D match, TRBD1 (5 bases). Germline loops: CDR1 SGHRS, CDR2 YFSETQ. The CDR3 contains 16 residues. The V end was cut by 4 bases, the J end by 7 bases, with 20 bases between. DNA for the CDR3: TGCGCCAGCAGCCCAAGAGACAGTGGCTCTATCGGGGAGCTGTTTTTT. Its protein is CASSPRDSGSIGELFF.

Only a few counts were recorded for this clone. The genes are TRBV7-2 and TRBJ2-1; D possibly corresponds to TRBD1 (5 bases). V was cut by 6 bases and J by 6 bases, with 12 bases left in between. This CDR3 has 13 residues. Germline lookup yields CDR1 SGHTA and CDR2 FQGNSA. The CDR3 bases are TGTGCCAGCAGATTAACAGGAGTCAATGAGCAGTTCTTC. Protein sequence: CASRLTGVNEQFF.